The T cell receptor (beta chain) under discussion was sequenced for a study of OX40 agonist ivuxolimab in advanced cancers. Across the study: Ivuxolimab, an antibody acting as an agonist of OX40 (CD134), was used to treat patients. Six ivuxolimab dose levels, 0.01 to 10 mg/kg, were given intravenously every 2 weeks.

Comment on this clone: Its antigen remains unidentified.

Notes on the study in general: In a subset of nonresponders, normalized T-cell clonal expansion was also low.

Patients were ineligible given autoimmune disease history or systemic immunosuppression. The CDR3 runs to 13 residues. V was clipped by 8 bases and J by 3 bases; unmatched bases: 5. Per the germline V gene, CDR1 is LNHDA and CDR2 is SQIVND (reference sequence). TCRdb keeps only in-frame clones here, not all; method: immunoSEQ multiplex PCR. The sample contains more than 30,000 clones, about 89% of which appear only once. Sequenced material: CD4+ or CD8+ T cells sorted from blood, taken in a trial of the OX40 agonist ivuxolimab. The V gene is TRBV19, the J gene TRBJ1-1; 8 bases line up with TRBD1. The sequence was collected from an adult with an advanced solid tumor such as melanoma, head and neck, liver or kidney cancer. Written as DNA, the CDR3 is TGTGCCAGTGGGATGACAGGGGACACTGAAGCTTTCTTT. Encoded protein: CASGMTGDTEAFF.